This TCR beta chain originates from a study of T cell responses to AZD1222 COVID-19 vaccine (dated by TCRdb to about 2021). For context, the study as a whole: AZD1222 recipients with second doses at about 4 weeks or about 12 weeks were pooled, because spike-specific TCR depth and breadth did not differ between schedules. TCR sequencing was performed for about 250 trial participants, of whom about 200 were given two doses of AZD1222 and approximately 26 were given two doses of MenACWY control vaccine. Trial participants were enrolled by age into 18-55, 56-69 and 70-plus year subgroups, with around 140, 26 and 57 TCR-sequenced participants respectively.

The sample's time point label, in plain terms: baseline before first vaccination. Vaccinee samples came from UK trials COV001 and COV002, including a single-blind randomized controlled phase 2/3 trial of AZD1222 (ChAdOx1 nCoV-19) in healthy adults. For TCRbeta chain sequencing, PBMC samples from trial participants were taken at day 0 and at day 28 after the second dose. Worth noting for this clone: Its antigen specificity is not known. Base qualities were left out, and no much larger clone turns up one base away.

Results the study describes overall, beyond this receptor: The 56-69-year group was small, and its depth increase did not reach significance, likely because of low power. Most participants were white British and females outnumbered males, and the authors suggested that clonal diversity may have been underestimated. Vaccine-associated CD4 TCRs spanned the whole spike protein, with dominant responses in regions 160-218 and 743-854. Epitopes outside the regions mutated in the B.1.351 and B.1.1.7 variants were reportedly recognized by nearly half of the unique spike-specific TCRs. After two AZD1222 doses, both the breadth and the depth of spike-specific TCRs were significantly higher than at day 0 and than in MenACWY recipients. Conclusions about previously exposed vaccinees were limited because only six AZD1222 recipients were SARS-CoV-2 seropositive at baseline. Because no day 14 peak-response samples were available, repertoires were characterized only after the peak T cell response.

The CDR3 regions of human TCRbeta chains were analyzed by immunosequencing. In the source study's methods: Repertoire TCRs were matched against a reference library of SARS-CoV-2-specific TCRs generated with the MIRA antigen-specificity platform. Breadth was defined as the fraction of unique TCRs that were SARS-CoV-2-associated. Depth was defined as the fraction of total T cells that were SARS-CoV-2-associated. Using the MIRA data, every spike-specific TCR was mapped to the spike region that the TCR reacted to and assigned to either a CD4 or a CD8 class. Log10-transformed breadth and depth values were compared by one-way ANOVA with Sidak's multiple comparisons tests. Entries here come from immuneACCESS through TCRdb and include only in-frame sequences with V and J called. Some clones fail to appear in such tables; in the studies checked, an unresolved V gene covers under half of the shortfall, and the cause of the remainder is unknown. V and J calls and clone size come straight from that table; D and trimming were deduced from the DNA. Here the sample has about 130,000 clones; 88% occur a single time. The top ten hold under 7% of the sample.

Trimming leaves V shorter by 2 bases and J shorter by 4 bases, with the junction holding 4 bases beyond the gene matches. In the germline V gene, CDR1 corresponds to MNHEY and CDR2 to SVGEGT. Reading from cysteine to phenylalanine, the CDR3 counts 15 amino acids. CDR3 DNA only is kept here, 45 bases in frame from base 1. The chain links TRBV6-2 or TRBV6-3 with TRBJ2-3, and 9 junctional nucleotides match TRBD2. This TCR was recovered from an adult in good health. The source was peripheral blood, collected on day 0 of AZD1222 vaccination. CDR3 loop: CASSYVTSGADTQYF. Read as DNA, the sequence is TGTGCCAGCAGTTACGTGACTAGCGGTGCAGATACGCAGTATTTT.